This section outlines one TCR beta chain sequence together with its context. The data derive from a study of blood T cell repertoires in COVID-19. About the study: COVID-19 samples, acute and convalescent, were from the United States, Italy and Spain. The cDNA or gDNA used as material had been derived from T cells, B-cell-depleted T cells, or PBMCs.

In the source study's methods: It was from reference gene primer amplification that nucleated cell counts were estimated. Generated by immunoSEQ multiplex PCR, the TCRdb table keeps only in-frame clones and is missing some. That table gives V, J and clone size, and the DNA gave D and trimming. The sample yields 84,000 or so clones, 80% seen once. Sequencing was carried out using peripheral blood. This sequence originates from a woman over 75 with acute or convalescent COVID-19.

CDR3 bases: TGTGCCAGTAGTATATACCTAGCGGGAGGGACTAGCACAGATACGCAGTATTTT. It codes for CASSIYLAGGTSTDTQYF. This chain joins TRBV19 and TRBJ2-3; 12 bases match TRBD2. Germline CDR1 reads LNHDA; CDR2 reads SQIVND (reference sequence). CDR3 length: 18 residues. After removal of 2 bases from V and 0 bases from J, the junction contained 6 bases not matched to a gene.